This is a list of T cell receptor beta chains from one sample in a study of T cell responses to AZD1222 COVID-19 vaccine. Generated by immunoSEQ multiplex PCR, the TCRdb table keeps only in-frame clones and is missing some. This table holds about 150,000 clones, about nine tenths found once. This material consisted of peripheral blood, taken on day 0 of AZD1222 vaccination. The source of these receptors is an adult in good health. The CDR3 runs from the conserved cysteine through the conserved F or W. A D gene is named only where the DNA matches it firmly. Expanded clones get a size class; other rows say once, few or many, or leave the size out.

TRBV30	-	-	TRBJ1-2	TGTGCCTGGACCCGGGGGGACGGCTACACCTTC	CAWTRGDGYTF
TRBV19	-	-	TRBJ2-7	TGTGCCAGTAGTATACGGGTCACTCGATCATCCTACGAGCAGTACTTC	CASSIRVTRSSYEQYF
TRBV13	once	-	TRBJ2-4	TGTGCCAGCAGCCGAAGACAGGGACTAGCCAAAAACATTCAGTACTTC	CASSRRQGLAKNIQYF
TRBV7-2	once	-	TRBJ2-1	TGTGCCAGCAGCTTGGAGGAGCGCTCCTACAATGAGCAGTTCTTC	CASSLEERSYNEQFF
TRBV23-1	-	TRBD1	TRBJ1-5	TGCGCCAGCAGTCAATTCCAGCCGGGACAGGGGTCACTTAGATTCAATCAGCCCCAGCATTTT	CASSQFQPGQGSLRFNQPQHF
TRBV28	-	-	TRBJ1-3	TGTGCCAGCAGTCCGACCCACAGGGCTGGAAACACCATATATTTT	CASSPTHRAGNTIYF
TRBV11-2	-	TRBD1	TRBJ2-5	TGTGCCAGCAGCTTAGTAGGGGGCGCGGAGACCCAGTACTTC	CASSLVGGAETQYF
TRBV5-1	-	-	TRBJ2-3	TGCGCCAGCAGCTTGGTAACAATCACAGATACGCAGTATTTT	CASSLVTITDTQYF
TRBV7-8	-	TRBD2	TRBJ2-1	TGTGCCAGCAGCTTAGGCGGGAGGGGCGACAATGAGCAGTTCTTC	CASSLGGRGDNEQFF
TRBV7-9	-	-	TRBJ2-2	TGTGCCAGCAGCCCCCCGGGAACCGGGGAGCTGTTTTTT	CASSPPGTGELFF
TRBV10-3	-	-	TRBJ1-2	TGTGCCATCAAAGGTATTGGGGGCGACGACTATGGCTACACCTTC	CAIKGIGGDDYGYTF
TRBV10-2	-	TRBD2	TRBJ2-7	TGCGCCAGCAGAGGAGCGGGAATATACGAGCAGTACTTC	CASRGAGIYEQYF
TRBV25-1	-	TRBD1	TRBJ1-2	TGTGCCAGCATTTATTTAACAGGGGGTATCGGGGACTATGGCTACACCTTC	CASIYLTGGIGDYGYTF
TRBV28	once	-	TRBJ2-5	TGTGCCAGCAGTTTACCGGGCCCCCCGGAGACCCAGTACTTC	CASSLPGPPETQYF
TRBV11-2	-	-	TRBJ2-7	TGTGCCAGCAGCTTAGGGGGAATATACGAGCAGTACTTC	CASSLGGIYEQYF